This T cell receptor (beta chain) is from a study of T cell responses to AZD1222 COVID-19 vaccine. Sequencing was performed with immunoSEQ multiplex PCR; in TCRdb, only in-frame clones are kept and a portion is missing. This sample has about 100,000 clones, with around nine tenths found just once. Germline CDR1 MNHEY, CDR2 SVGAGI. This CDR3 is built from 15 residues. Trimming at V came to 1 base and at J to 9 bases, leaving 8 bases not matched to a gene. Sequencing was performed on peripheral blood, taken 28 days after the second AZD1222 dose. The TCR comes from an adult who received the AZD1222 COVID-19 vaccine. This chain links TRBV6-5 with TRBJ2-3; TRBD2 aligns across 9 bases. In nucleotides, the CDR3 is TGTGCCAGCAGTTACTGGCGGGAGGGCCAGAACACGCAGTATTTT. It codes for CASSYWREGQNTQYF.